This T cell receptor beta chain was found in a study of control samples from healthy donors and cancer patients. The CDR3 length is 13 residues. V dropped 7 bases and J dropped 2 bases, with 11 bases sitting between them. Looked up from germline, CDR1 is LNHDA and CDR2 is SQIVND (reference sequence). Method: immunoSEQ multiplex PCR; TCRdb's copy keeps in-frame clones and lacks some. Of approximately 170,000 clones listed, 91% were seen once; the top ten hold less than 1.6%. The sequenced sample was blood. The sequence came from a woman aged 25-40 years in good health. V and J are TRBV19 and TRBJ1-1; D not certain. The CDR3 DNA sequence: TGTGCCAGTATTCCTGATCTCAACACTGAAGCTTTCTTT. This translates into CASIPDLNTEAFF.